The 18 T cell receptor beta chains in this list originate from one sample, sequenced in a study of a mutant IDH1 vaccine in newly diagnosed glioma. Time point here: week 11, during vaccination. The investigators gave 300 ug of mutant IDH1 20-mer peptide in each vaccine dose, together with topical imiquimod. Clones were sequenced by immunoSEQ multiplex PCR, and TCRdb holds only the in-frame ones, with some missing. The sample contains around 60,000 clones, approximately 84% of which appear only once. These receptors' targets are unknown. Material: PBMCs, obtained from a glioma patient whose treatment included an IDH1 peptide vaccine. The receptor set was obtained from a woman in her forties or fifties with glioma.

The chain carries TRBV29-1 and TRBJ2-2; D uncertain. CDR3 length equals 13 residues. V gave up 7 bases and J gave up 0 bases, with 9 bases separating them. The germline gives CDR1 SQVTM, CDR2 ANQGSEA. CDR3 DNA sequence: TGCAGCGCCAGTAAGGCGAACACCGGGGAGCTGTTTTTT. Amino acids: CSASKANTGELFF.

V gene TRBV6-1 combines with J gene TRBJ2-1, with D unclear. CDR1 and CDR2 (germline): MNHNS, SASEGT. CDR3 length: 13 amino acids. Trimming took off 1 base at V and 5 bases at J, with 6 bases between the two ends. CDR3: CASSEELDNEQFF. DNA for the CDR3: TGTGCCAGCAGTGAAGAACTCGACAATGAGCAGTTCTTC.

This chain links TRBV9 with TRBJ2-2; D might be TRBD2 (6 bases). Trimming stripped 0 bases from V and 7 bases from J, with 13 bases between. The CDR3 extends over 15 amino acids. Germline lookup yields CDR1 SGDLS and CDR2 YYNGEE. In DNA form, the CDR3 reads TGTGCCAGCAGCGTAGGCGGGGAGAGCAACGGGGAGCTGTTTTTT. It specifies CASSVGGESNGELFF.

V usage is TRBV7-5 and J usage is TRBJ2-1; the listed D gene, TRBD2, was not tested against the DNA. TRBV7-5 is deemed a pseudogene. The CDR3 runs 13 residues. CDR3 region: CVRSLVGGGEQFF. Written as DNA, the CDR3 is TGTGTCAGAAGCTTAGTGGGGGGGGGTGAGCAGTTCTTC.

The chain combines TRBV7-3 with TRBJ2-1, with 13 bases aligning to TRBD2. The CDR3 spans 15 residues. With 3 bases clipped from V and 10 bases from J, the junction kept 6 bases outside the gene matches. The V gene's germline CDR1 is SGHTA and CDR2 FQGTGA. DNA of the CDR3: TGTGCCAGCAGCTTCTCCGGGACTAGCGGGGCAGAGCAGTTCTTC. Protein sequence: CASSFSGTSGAEQFF.

The rearrangement uses TRBV19 and TRBJ1-2; the D is unclear. There are 17 residues in the CDR3. Trimming took off 1 base at V and 4 bases at J, with 19 bases between the two ends. Germline assignment: CDR1 LNHDA and CDR2 SQIVND (reference sequence). CDR3 bases: TGTGCCAGTAGTATAGTTATGGCAGCCAGCCCTATCTATGGCTACACCTTC. Amino acid sequence: CASSIVMAASPIYGYTF.

The gene calls are TRBV5-6 and TRBJ1-1; 7 nucleotides match TRBD1. After removal of 4 bases from V and 1 base from J, the junction contained 4 bases not matched to a gene. This CDR3 contains 14 residues. The V gene's germline CDR1 is SGHDT and CDR2 YYEEEE. CDR3 amino acids: CASSLDRSNTEAFF. In nucleotides, the CDR3 is TGTGCCAGCAGCCTGGACAGGTCGAACACTGAAGCTTTCTTT. Combining the CDR3 with reference TRBV5-6 and TRBJ1-1 gives the whole variable domain DAGVTQSPTHLIKTRGQQVTLRCSPKSGHDTVSWYQQALGQGPQFIFQYYEEEERQRGNFPDRFSGHQFPNYSSELNVNALLLGDSALYLCASSLDRSNTEAFFGQGTRLTVV.

Judged by abundance, this clone is hyperexpanded. The rearrangement links TRBV29-1 to TRBJ1-3, with TRBD1 as a possible D gene (5 bases). The ends were cut back, 7 bases at V and 3 bases at J, with 10 bases in the middle. The germline V gene encodes CDR1 SQVTM and CDR2 ANQGSEA. The CDR3 runs 12 residues. The CDR3 reads CSAAGFGNTIYF. The CDR3 nucleotides read TGCAGCGCCGCAGGGTTTGGAAACACCATATATTTT.

The CDR3 loop is CASSRGQGIDTQYF. The CDR3 coding sequence is TGTGCCAGTAGTAGGGGACAGGGAATAGATACGCAGTATTTT. The gene calls are TRBV19 and TRBJ2-3; 9 bases are a match to TRBD1. Germline V gives CDR1 LNHDA, CDR2 SQIVND (reference sequence). Germline trimming cut 4 bases from V and 5 bases from J; bases unmatched to any gene: 4. The CDR3 contains 14 residues.

This chain joins TRBV2 and TRBJ2-3, with TRBD1 matching over 7 bases. The CDR3 extends over 14 amino acids. The V segment lost 4 bases and the J segment 2 bases; nucleotides outside the gene matches: 3. Germline V CDR1 and CDR2: SNHLY, FYNNEI. The CDR3 sequence is CASSATGITDTQYF. CDR3 nucleotides: TGTGCCAGCAGTGCGACAGGGATCACAGATACGCAGTATTTT.

The chain employs TRBV5-4 and TRBJ2-1; D possibly uses TRBD1 or TRBD2 (6 bases each). Between the trimmed V and J ends, which lost 0 bases and 9 bases, there was a span of 19 bases. The CDR3 consists of 16 residues. Per germline, CDR1 SGHNT and CDR2 YYREEE (reference sequence). The CDR3 DNA reads TGTGCCAGCAGCTTGGGAACAGGGAGGCCCGCTGGTGAGCAGTTCTTC. Its protein product is CASSLGTGRPAGEQFF.

This rearrangement joins TRBV29-1 to TRBJ2-7, with TRBD1 matching 7 bases. Trimming cost V 5 bases and J 3 bases; bases outside gene matches: 4. The CDR3 spans 12 residues. Germline CDR1 and CDR2: SQVTM and ANQGSEA. For the CDR3, the DNA is TGCAGCGTTCCTTCAGGGGGCTACGAGCAGTACTTC. This codes for CSVPSGGYEQYF.

This clone was picked up one time. V and J are TRBV5-1 and TRBJ1-5; TRBD1 agrees at 8 bases. The V and J ends lost 4 bases and 6 bases, in that order; junction bases with no gene match: 6. The CDR3 extends over 14 amino acids. Germline V lookup: CDR1 SGHRS, CDR2 YFSETQ. CDR3 sequence: CASSPDRVVQPQHF. Here the CDR3 DNA reads TGCGCCAGCAGCCCGGACAGGGTTGTTCAGCCCCAGCATTTT.

The CDR3 DNA follows: TGTGCCAGCAGCTTGGGCAGGTGGAACACTGAAGCTTTCTTT. The encoded protein is CASSLGRWNTEAFF. V is TRBV5-4 and J is TRBJ1-1, with D hard to call. V was cut by 0 bases and J by 1 base, with 7 bases left in between. CDR1 and CDR2 (germline): SGHNT, YYREEE (reference sequence). This CDR3 has 14 amino acids.

This chain links TRBV19 with TRBJ2-3; 8 nucleotides line up with TRBD2. CDR1 is LNHDA, CDR2 SQIVND, per germline (reference sequence). The V segment lost 6 bases and the J segment 6 bases; nucleotides outside the gene matches: 14. This CDR3 comprises 16 residues. Here the CDR3 DNA reads TGTGCCAGTAGCCCGACCTTAGCGGGGAAGGTGGATACGCAGTATTTT. This sequence encodes CASSPTLAGKVDTQYF.

V gene TRBV7-8 combines with J gene TRBJ2-5; 8 nucleotides align to TRBD1. Germline loops: CDR1 SGHVS, CDR2 FQNEAQ. The length of the CDR3 is 13 residues. Trimming removed 10 bases from V and 5 bases from J; junction bases left unmatched: 9. Here the CDR3 reads CATPSGGGETQYF. The CDR3 DNA is TGTGCCACCCCCTCAGGGGGCGGCGAGACCCAGTACTTC.

The chain couples TRBV19 to TRBJ1-3; the D is unclear. This CDR3 is 15 amino acids long. Trimming shortened V by 5 bases and J by 0 bases, and 11 bases separated the two germline ends. Germline V gene lookup returns CDR1 LNHDA and CDR2 SQIVND (reference sequence). The CDR3 loop is CASSLRPSSGNTIYF. CDR3 sequence (DNA): TGTGCCAGTAGTTTACGTCCTTCCTCTGGAAACACCATATATTTT.

J is TRBJ2-5 and V is TRBV6-6; D gene uncertain. Germline values: CDR1 MNHNY, CDR2 SVGAGI (reference sequence). The ends were cut back, 2 bases at V and 4 bases at J, with 8 bases in the middle. This CDR3 spans 13 amino acids. The CDR3 nucleotides are TGTGCCAGCAGTTACCAACATCGAGAGACCCAGTACTTC. It translates to CASSYQHRETQYF.